A selection of T cell receptor beta chains follows, all from one sample in a study of CD8 T cells in Susac syndrome. TCRdb analysed the immunoSEQ multiplex PCR reads with MiXCR anew, one entry per CDR3 protein. The sample contains 150,000 to 200,000 distinct CDR3 sequences, approximately 94% of which appear only once. Sequencing was carried out using CD4+ T cells from PBMCs. The origin of the receptors is a human donor with multiple sclerosis. Both conserved end residues are part of each CDR3. D genes are given only for firm matches. Clone size, where shown, is once, few, many, or a class for clones that have expanded.

TRBV28	TRBJ1-2	NA	NA	CASSPTAPYGYTF	TGTGCCAGCAGTCCGACAGCCCCCTATGGCTACACCTTC
TRBV7-2	TRBJ1-1	TRBD1	NA	CASSQQGANTEAFF	TGTGCCAGCAGCCAACAGGGGGCGAACACTGAAGCTTTCTTT
TRBV20-1	TRBJ2-1	NA	NA	CSAGGQYYNEQFF	TGCAGTGCTGGGGGGCAGTACTACAATGAGCAGTTCTTC
TRBV7-3	TRBJ2-3	TRBD2	NA	CASSALVAGDNTQYF	TGTGCCAGCAGCGCTTTGGTAGCGGGAGACAATACGCAGTATTTT
TRBV3-1	TRBJ2-3	TRBD2	NA	CASSQVTSGGRLYTDTQYF	TGTGCCAGCAGCCAAGTCACTAGCGGGGGCCGATTGTACACAGATACGCAGTATTTT
TRBV29-1	TRBJ2-5	TRBD1	NA	CSVGLTGGFTQYF	TGCAGCGTGGGGCTTACAGGGGGCTTTACCCAGTACTTC
TRBV5-4	TRBJ2-2	TRBD2	few	CASSLVRGANTGELFF	TGTGCCAGCAGCTTGGTCCGGGGGGCGAACACCGGGGAGCTGTTTTTT
TRBV24-1	TRBJ2-3	TRBD2	NA	CATAGAQTDTQYF	TGTGCCACCGCGGGAGCGCAGACAGATACGCAGTATTTT
TRBV5-1	TRBJ2-1	TRBD1	NA	CASSLGTGGGTEQFF	TGCGCCAGCAGCTTGGGGACAGGGGGAGGAACCGAGCAGTTCTTC
TRBV29-1	TRBJ2-5	NA	NA	CSVGGVLSETQYF	TGCAGCGTTGGAGGGGTTCTCTCAGAGACCCAGTACTTC
TRBV5-1	TRBJ1-2	NA	NA	CASSLEGPAEGYTF	TGCGCCAGCAGCTTGGAGGGACCGGCGGAGGGCTACACCTTC
TRBV9	TRBJ2-7	NA	few	CASSSGTTSYEQYF	TGTGCCAGCAGCTCCGGGACAACCTCCTACGAGCAGTACTTC
TRBV7-8	TRBJ2-7	NA	NA	CASSSTRESYEQYF	TGTGCCAGCAGCTCTACCCGGGAGTCCTACGAGCAGTACTTC
TRBV9	TRBJ1-1	NA	NA	CASSVALGGRAEAFF	TGTGCCAGCAGCGTAGCTCTCGGGGGCCGAGCTGAAGCTTTCTTT
TRBV28	TRBJ1-2	TRBD1	once	CASSLGRGLHGYTF	TGTGCCAGCAGTTTAGGCAGGGGGCTTCATGGCTACACCTTC
TRBV20-1	TRBJ2-1	NA	NA	CSALPQKSYNEQFF	TGCAGTGCTCTGCCCCAGAAATCCTACAATGAGCAGTTCTTC
TRBV10-3	TRBJ2-2	TRBD2	NA	CATLAGVGNTGELFF	TGTGCCACGCTAGCGGGAGTGGGGAACACCGGGGAGCTGTTTTTT
TRBV19	TRBJ1-2	TRBD1	NA	CASSKGTETGRYGYTF	TGTGCCAGTAGTAAAGGAACTGAGACAGGGAGATATGGCTACACCTTC
TRBV7-2	TRBJ2-5	TRBD2	NA	CASSTSGLETQYF	TGTGCCAGCAGCACTAGCGGGTTGGAGACCCAGTACTTC
TRBV2	TRBJ1-5	NA	NA	CASSATASPNQPQHF	TGTGCCAGCAGTGCCACAGCGAGCCCCAATCAGCCCCAGCATTTT
TRBV5-1	TRBJ1-2	TRBD1	NA	CASSSTGQSPGYTF	TGCGCCAGCAGCTCCACGGGACAGTCGCCTGGCTACACCTTC
TRBV6-5	TRBJ1-2	TRBD1	NA	CASRLQGAGDNGYTF	TGTGCCAGCAGGCTACAGGGGGCAGGAGATAATGGCTACACCTTC
TRBV3-1	TRBJ1-1	NA	NA	CASSQDLWQKDTEVFF	TGTGCCAGCAGCCAAGATCTCTGGCAGAAAGACACTGAAGTTTTCTTT
TRBV18	TRBJ1-1	NA	NA	CASSPRRATNTEAFF	TGTGCCAGCTCACCACGACGGGCGACGAACACTGAAGCTTTCTTT
TRBV6-1	TRBJ1-5	NA	NA	CASSWTENQPQHF	TGTGCCAGCAGTTGGACCGAGAATCAGCCCCAGCATTTT
TRBV2	TRBJ2-7	TRBD2	NA	CASNTPRGSSYEQYF	TGTGCCAGCAACACTCCGCGGGGGAGCTCCTACGAGCAGTACTTC
TRBV7-2	TRBJ2-7	TRBD2	NA	CASSLVAGETYEQYF	TGTGCCAGCAGCTTAGTCGCGGGAGAGACCTACGAGCAGTACTTC
TRBV28	TRBJ1-3	NA	NA	CASSSSDSGNTIYF	TGTGCCAGCAGTTCGAGCGACTCTGGAAACACCATATATTTT
TRBV2	TRBJ1-2	NA	NA	CASSERLYPGDGYTF	TGTGCCAGCAGTGAACGTCTCTACCCTGGGGATGGCTACACCTTC
TRBV20-1	TRBJ2-1	NA	NA	CSASDSLSLNEQFF	TGCAGTGCTAGCGACTCCCTGAGTCTCAATGAGCAGTTCTTC
TRBV6-2/TRBV6-3	TRBJ2-5	NA	once	CASSPGGTEETQYF	TGTGCCAGCAGCCCCGGCGGAACTGAGGAGACCCAGTACTTC
TRBV4-3	TRBJ1-1	NA	NA	CASSREGVTEAFF	TGCGCCAGCAGCCGGGAGGGGGTTACTGAAGCTTTCTTT
TRBV20-1	TRBJ2-1	TRBD2	NA	CSAKTSGRDGGFF	TGCAGTGCTAAGACTAGCGGGAGGGACGGAGGGTTCTTC
TRBV28	TRBJ2-1	NA	NA	CASSPPVREQFF	TGTGCCAGCAGTCCCCCCGTACGTGAGCAGTTCTTC
TRBV9	TRBJ2-7	TRBD1	NA	CASSATGDGYEQYF	TGTGCCAGCAGCGCGACAGGGGATGGCTACGAGCAGTACTTC
TRBV20-1	TRBJ2-7	NA	NA	CSARGAYPSYEQYF	TGCAGTGCTAGAGGGGCCTACCCGTCCTACGAGCAGTACTTC
TRBV28	TRBJ2-7	TRBD2	NA	CASSLSQGGRYEQYF	TGTGCCAGCAGTTTATCTCAGGGAGGGCGGTACGAGCAGTACTTC
TRBV28	TRBJ1-1	TRBD1	NA	CASTLSGQGRWNTEAFF	TGTGCCAGCACCTTATCCGGACAGGGGAGGTGGAACACTGAAGCTTTCTTT
TRBV24-1	TRBJ2-5	NA	NA	CATSAPSFETQYF	TGTGCCACCAGTGCCCCCTCGTTCGAGACCCAGTACTTC
TRBV10-2	TRBJ1-1	NA	NA	CASSEWANTEAFF	TGCGCCAGCAGTGAGTGGGCGAACACTGAAGCTTTCTTT
TRBV10-1	TRBJ2-3	NA	NA	CASSEGQFTDTQYF	TGCGCCAGCAGTGAGGGACAATTCACAGATACGCAGTATTTT
TRBV7-2	TRBJ1-1	NA	NA	CASKGQNVNTEAFF	TGTGCCAGCAAAGGACAGAACGTGAACACTGAAGCTTTCTTT
TRBV20-1	TRBJ2-7	NA	once	CSASGTAYEQYF	TGCAGTGCTAGCGGGACTGCCTACGAGCAGTACTTC
TRBV30	TRBJ1-5	TRBD1	NA	CAWSVRDSTGSNQPQHF	TGTGCCTGGAGTGTAAGGGACAGCACAGGTAGCAATCAGCCCCAGCATTTT
TRBV7-3	TRBJ2-5	NA	NA	CASSPGDAWETQYF	TGTGCCAGCAGCCCGGGAGATGCGTGGGAGACCCAGTACTTC
TRBV7-2	TRBJ2-5	TRBD1	once	CASSLAPTGEETQYF	TGTGCCAGCAGCTTAGCTCCGACAGGGGAGGAGACCCAGTACTTC
TRBV18	TRBJ2-7	NA	NA	CASSRTGEGEQYF	TGTGCCAGCTCACGCACAGGGGAGGGCGAGCAGTACTTC
TRBV28	TRBJ1-2	NA	NA	CASSLTGFYGYTF	TGTGCCAGCAGCCTTACAGGGTTCTATGGCTACACCTTC
TRBV24-1	TRBJ2-7	NA	NA	CATSETGYEQYF	TGTGCCACCAGTGAAACAGGCTACGAGCAGTACTTC
TRBV12-3/TRBV12-4	TRBJ1-5	TRBD1	NA	CASSFSGGRSNQPQHF	TGTGCCAGCAGTTTTTCAGGGGGAAGGAGCAATCAGCCCCAGCATTTT
TRBV20-1	TRBJ2-3	NA	NA	CSARGALGVADTQYF	TGCAGTGCTAGAGGAGCCCTTGGTGTGGCAGATACGCAGTATTTT